This TCR beta chain was sequenced in a study of regulatory dendritic cells for organ transplantation (dated by TCRdb to 2016 to 2017). With respect to the entire study: Sorted naive and memory CD4+ and CD8+ T cells had their TCRbeta repertoires sequenced both before and after allostimulation with either regulatory or mature dendritic cells.

The study at large found these results: Repertoires were highly diverse in naive CD4+ and CD8+ T cells, less diverse in memory cells, and most oligoclonal in memory CD8+ cells. Sequencing was done in only a couple of subjects, and the authors reported considerable heterogeneity between individuals in the alloreactive memory CD8+ T cell pool. Expansion of memory CD8+ clones was induced by allostimulation in both subjects, but more limited expansion appeared to be induced by regulatory dendritic cells than by mature dendritic cells. Of the resting subsets, the one holding the most alloreactive TCR clonotypes was memory CD8+ T cells.

Naive T cells were sorted as CD45RA+ and memory T cells as CD45RO+ CD4+ or CD8+ cells by FACS. Two healthy control subjects provided the T cells used for TCR sequencing. Unstimulated sorted T cell subsets were used as baseline controls for the mixed lymphocyte reactions. The Qiagen DNeasy Blood & Tissue Kit was used for extraction of genomic DNA. At the junction V is shortened by 4 bases and J by 8 bases; bases outside the gene matches: 6. The CDR3 holds 14 amino acids from the cysteine to the phenylalanine. The kept DNA is CDR3 alone, 42 bases in frame from the first base. From a lookup of the germline V gene, CDR1 and CDR2 are MNHEY and SVGAGI. A remark on this clone: The specificity of this receptor is unknown. Base qualities are not at hand, and no much larger clone is one base apart.

Multiplexed two-step PCR with Vbeta-specific forward primers and Jbeta-specific reverse primers was used to amplify TCRbeta CDR3 regions. TCRbeta libraries were sequenced on an Illumina instrument through the immunoSEQ service. The study's own analysis went as follows. IMGT annotation was used to assign V, D and J genes, and synthetic CDR3 analogues were used to correct counts for multiplex PCR bias. In the immunoSEQ Analyzer, repertoire clonality was calculated as one minus the normalized Shannon entropy. Clonal expansion was defined using Fisher's exact test with Benjamini-Hochberg false discovery rate control and a two-tailed threshold of P<0.01. The table comes from immuneACCESS by way of TCRdb, which keeps in-frame sequences with V and J called. Part of the clones is missing from these tables; in studies checked, under half for an unresolved V gene and the rest for unknown reasons. V, J and clone size derive from that table, while D and trimming were established from the DNA sequence. For this sample there are under 40,000 clones; 85% to 95% appear just once. The ten largest clones represent approximately 0.11% of the sample.

This clonotype was sampled from a human donor in good health. Specimen: naive CD8+ T cells from blood. This specimen's cell subset or site label, interpreted: CD45RA+ naive T cells. Recombination joined TRBV6-5 with TRBJ2-1, with 9 middle bases fitting TRBD1. The DNA reads as follows: TGTGCCAGCAGTTGGGGACAGGGTCACGATGAGCAGTTCTTC. Its protein is CASSWGQGHDEQFF.